A selection of T cell receptor beta chains follows, all from one sample in a study of PD-1 blockade in mismatch repair-deficient tumors. Measured with immunoSEQ multiplex PCR; TCRdb has only the in-frame clones, and not every one. The table includes over 30,000 clones, approximately 84% detected once. This material consisted of PBMCs, taken roughly 6 weeks after starting pembrolizumab. The receptors here all came from an adult with mismatch repair-deficient cancer. Both conserved end residues are part of each CDR3. The order of the fields is V gene, CDR3 protein.

V: TRBV6-1; CDR3: CASNRAGYYEQYF
V: TRBV21-1; CDR3: CASSKVESALLGYEQYF
V: TRBV28; CDR3: CASSWGQGSGANVLTF
V: TRBV6-6; CDR3: CASSRDSSNYGYTF
V: TRBV14; CDR3: CASSQLAGGPNEQYF
V: TRBV29-1; CDR3: CSARGAGGYSYEQYF
V: TRBV30; CDR3: CAWSDGVVNEKLFF
V: TRBV5-1; CDR3: CASSLAGRGGSYNEQFF
V: TRBV5-4; CDR3: CASSLQVTGAFYEQYF
V: TRBV7-3; CDR3: CASSTQTGDQTQYF
V: TRBV18; CDR3: CASSPMNTEAFF
V: TRBV7-9; CDR3: CASSFGRHSYEQYF
V: TRBV18; CDR3: CASSPTGSSYNEQFF
V: TRBV2; CDR3: CASRHRDSGNYGYTF
V: TRBV9; CDR3: CASSPGLAGEPGANVLTF
V: TRBV14; CDR3: CASSPTLSATSTDTQYF
V: TRBV19; CDR3: CASSMGQGNQPQHF
V: TRBV19; CDR3: CASRPMDRVTNEKLFF
V: TRBV4-1; CDR3: CASSRVAGLRTDTQYF
V: TRBV25-1; CDR3: CASREFIGELFF
V: TRBV5-1; CDR3: CASSLAQGNTGELFF
V: TRBV6-5; CDR3: CASSYSQGSNSPLHF
V: TRBV5-1; CDR3: CASSFQETQYF
V: TRBV5-4; CDR3: CASSLAGNHGSGNTIYF
V: TRBV28; CDR3: CAVLLYNEQFF
V: TRBV4-1; CDR3: CASSQGSVNTEAFF
V: TRBV25-1; CDR3: CASSTGTGNAQETQYF
V: TRBV27; CDR3: CASSPHRTGVTEAFF
V: TRBV6-5; CDR3: CASSEITSSGNTIYF
V: TRBV28; CDR3: CASSEKTFYRGTQYF
V: TRBV27; CDR3: CASSPQTLGVIGNYGYTF
V: TRBV29-1; CDR3: CSVEVDRGVVDTQYF
V: TRBV2; CDR3: CASSEELRPQHF
V: TRBV7-2; CDR3: CASSSLRTSDEQFF
V: TRBV11-3; CDR3: CASSLRGLGYNEQFF
V: TRBV5-1; CDR3: CASSLNSGQLNYGYTF